Each of the 25 T cell receptor beta chains below was sequenced from the same sample in a study of T-cell reconstitution after alpha-beta-depleted transplantation in children. Researchers prepared the TCRbeta library using unique molecular identifiers, the study reports. TCRdb fed the PCR reads into MiXCR, producing one record per CDR3 protein. This table holds around 380,000 distinct CDR3 sequences, about a tenth found once. Material: PBMCs from the stem cell graft donor, obtained from the stem cell graft. Receptors were obtained from a human donor who donated a stem cell graft to a child with acute myeloid leukemia.

The chain joins TRBV6-1 to TRBJ2-5; TRBD1 agrees at 8 bases. CDR1 is MNHNS and CDR2 is SASEGT in the germline V gene. This CDR3 has 15 amino acids. With 6 bases clipped from V and 2 bases from J, the junction kept 8 bases outside the gene matches. The chain's CDR3 is CASSPDGQGQETQYF. The CDR3 DNA follows: TGTGCCAGCAGCCCCGACGGACAGGGACAAGAGACCCAGTACTTC.

This clonotype has more than one count but fewer than ten. CDR3 sequence: CASSDRDSNQPQHF. The CDR3 DNA reads TGCGCCAGCAGTGACAGGGACAGCAATCAGCCCCAGCATTTT. The chain joins TRBV10-2 to TRBJ1-5, with D possibly TRBD1 on 5 matching bases. The germline V and J ends were trimmed by 3 bases and 1 base, with 7 bases remaining between them. Germline V gives CDR1 WSHSY, CDR2 SAAADI. The CDR3 is 14 amino acids.

This clonotype was seen a handful of times. This chain joins TRBV7-2 and TRBJ2-4; 7 bases match TRBD1. The CDR3 runs to 16 residues. J gave up 6 bases and V 5 bases, and 13 bases lay outside the gene matches. Looked up from germline, CDR1 is SGHTA and CDR2 is FQGNSA. Written as DNA, the CDR3 is TGTGCCAGCAGCCAATGGCAGGGACAGCCCTCAAACATTCAGTACTTC. Its protein is CASSQWQGQPSNIQYF. Variable domain in full (rest from reference TRBV7-2 and TRBJ2-4): GAGVSQSPSNKVTEKGKDVELRCDPISGHTALYWYRQSLGQGLEFLIYFQGNSAPDKSGLPSDRFSAERTGGSVSTLTIQRTQQEDSAVYLCASSQWQGQPSNIQYFGAGTRLSVL.

In its sample, this clonotype was seen a few times. The chain joins TRBV29-1 to TRBJ2-5, with 8 bases matching TRBD1. CDR3 size: 13 residues. J lost 3 bases, V lost 7 bases, and 7 bases had no gene match. CDR1 is SQVTM, CDR2 ANQGSEA, per germline. The CDR3: CSAPGTGEETQYF. The CDR3 coding sequence is TGCAGCGCCCCCGGGACAGGAGAAGAGACCCAGTACTTC.

The chain combines TRBV7-2 with TRBJ2-6; a weak D match, TRBD2 (5 bases). V lost 1 base and J 0 bases, leaving 10 bases between the germline ends. Germline V gives CDR1 SGHTA, CDR2 FQGNSA. The CDR3 is 17 amino acids. CDR3 DNA: TGTGCCAGCAGCTTAGGAGTAAGCGGCTCTGGGGCCAACGTCCTGACTTTC. It translates to CASSLGVSGSGANVLTF.

V usage is TRBV7-8 and J usage is TRBJ2-4, with D possibly TRBD2 on 6 matching bases. The CDR3 loop spans 19 amino acids. Trimming pared 4 bases from V and 1 base from J, leaving 23 bases between. The germline gives CDR1 SGHVS, CDR2 FQNEAQ. CDR3 in DNA: TGTGCCAGCAGCTCCGCTTGGGGCGGGACCCTTGGGGCCAAAAACATTCAGTACTTC. As protein: CASSSAWGGTLGAKNIQYF.

The chain combines TRBV5-1 with TRBJ1-1, with a possible D match to TRBD1 (5 bases). This CDR3 spans 14 amino acids. From germline, CDR1 is SGHRS and CDR2 YFSETQ. Trimming removed 3 bases from V and 0 bases from J, with 9 bases in between. CDR3 region: CASSSDKMNTEAFF. The CDR3 nucleotides are TGCGCCAGCAGCTCGGACAAGATGAACACTGAAGCTTTCTTT.

This clonotype has more than one count but fewer than ten. This rearrangement joins TRBV11-2 to TRBJ2-3; 11 nucleotides match TRBD2. CDR1 SGHAT and CDR2 FQNNGV come from the germline V gene. V dropped 1 base and J dropped 5; count of bases not matched to a gene: 20. The CDR3 has 21 amino acids. The DNA of the CDR3 is TGTGCCAGCAGCTTAGGGTCCCCTTTTAGCGGGAGGGGACGTATAGGAGATACGCAGTATTTT. Amino acids: CASSLGSPFSGRGRIGDTQYF. Combining the CDR3 with reference TRBV11-2 and TRBJ2-3 gives the whole variable domain EAGVAQSPRYKIIEKRQSVAFWCNPISGHATLYWYQQILGQGPKLLIQFQNNGVVDDSQLPKDRFSAERLKGVDSTLKIQPAKLEDSAVYLCASSLGSPFSGRGRIGDTQYFGPGTRLTVL.

This clonotype was counted a few times. Compared with germline, one end of the junction differs, possibly owing to a read error. The chain employs TRBV20-1 and TRBJ2-7; 7 bases are a match to TRBD1. The CDR3 length is 14 residues. The germline V gene has CDR1 DFQATT and CDR2 SNEGSKA (reference sequence). This chain's CDR3 is CSARAKGGAYEQYF. The CDR3 DNA is TGCAGTGCCAGAGCCAAAGGGGGCGCTTACGAGCAGTACTTC.

CDR3 region: CASSLAGVLTQYF. For the CDR3, the DNA is TGTGCCAGCAGCTTAGCAGGGGTGTTGACCCAGTACTTC. The chain has TRBV7-2 and TRBJ2-5; D possibly corresponds to TRBD1 (5 bases). The germline CDR1 and CDR2 sequences are SGHTA and FQGNSA. V lost 0 bases and J 7 bases, leaving 9 bases between the germline ends. The CDR3 is 13 residues long.

This clonotype came up a few times. The chain combines TRBV3-1 with TRBJ2-1, with 13 positions matching TRBD2. CDR1 LGHDT and CDR2 YNNKEL come from the germline V gene (reference sequence). The CDR3 is 23 residues long. The V segment lost 1 base and the J segment 7 bases; nucleotides outside the gene matches: 25. The DNA for the CDR3 is TGTGCCAGCAGCCAAGGTTTCAGGGAACTAGCGGGAGGGAGCCCCCGAGTTGGGAATGAGCAGTTCTTC. Protein: CASSQGFRELAGGSPRVGNEQFF.

This clonotype came up many times. The chain combines TRBV20-1 with TRBJ2-7, with a possible D match to TRBD2 (5 bases). Germline V lookup: CDR1 DFQATT, CDR2 SNEGSKA (reference sequence). The CDR3 runs 12 residues. The ends were cut back, 3 bases at V and 0 bases at J, with 6 bases in the middle. CDR3 nucleotides: TGCAGTGCTAGTGAGGGCTCCTACGAGCAGTACGTC. Translation: CSASEGSYEQYV.

This clonotype was found a few times. V gene TRBV5-5 combines with J gene TRBJ1-4; possible D gene TRBD1, 6 bases. V gave up 0 bases and J gave up 7 bases, with 16 bases separating them. The germline CDR1 and CDR2 sequences are SGHKS and YYEKEE (reference sequence). There are 16 residues in the CDR3. Written as DNA, the CDR3 is TGTGCCAGCAGCTTGGAGGTACAGGGCTTGACTGAAAAACTGTTTTTT. It codes for CASSLEVQGLTEKLFF.

This clonotype was picked up a small number of times. The J gene is TRBJ1-1, the V gene TRBV5-1; 8 positions match TRBD1. V shed 1 base and J 4 bases; nucleotides not matched to a gene: 6. Germline V CDR1 and CDR2: SGHRS, YFSETQ. This CDR3 has 15 amino acids. The CDR3 sequence is CASSLTGGLITEAFF. The CDR3 nucleotides are TGCGCCAGCAGCTTGACAGGGGGTTTGATCACTGAAGCTTTCTTT.

The rearrangement uses TRBV4-1 and TRBJ1-2; D not resolved. The CDR3 runs 14 residues. Germline V CDR1 and CDR2: MGHRA, YSYEKL. V was cut by 4 bases and J by 1 base, with 10 bases left in between. The CDR3 DNA reads TGCGCCAGCAGCCCTCGAGACGGTAACTATGGCTACACCTTC. It translates to CASSPRDGNYGYTF.

The V gene is TRBV20-1, the J gene TRBJ1-1; 7 bases line up with TRBD1. CDR1 is DFQATT and CDR2 is SNEGSKA in the germline V gene (reference sequence). The ends lost 6 bases at V and 5 bases at J; junction bases unmatched: 6. CDR3 length equals 12 residues. CDR3 sequence: CSAKKTGTEAFF. The CDR3 DNA reads TGCAGTGCAAAAAAGACAGGGACTGAAGCTTTCTTT.

V gene TRBV6-5 combines with J gene TRBJ2-5, with 9 bases aligning to TRBD1. The CDR3 is made up of 15 amino acids. Per the germline V gene, CDR1 is MNHEY and CDR2 is SVGAGI. J gave up 5 bases and V 0 bases, and 4 bases lay outside the gene matches. The CDR3 DNA follows: TGTGCCAGCAGTTACTCGGGGACAGGGTCGGAGACCCAGTACTTC. Amino acids: CASSYSGTGSETQYF.

The genes are TRBV6-2 or TRBV6-3 and TRBJ1-1; 8 positions agree with TRBD1. The junction had 11 bases not matched to a gene; V was cut back by 3 bases and J by 5 bases. The CDR3 totals 16 residues. Germline V CDR1 and CDR2: MNHEY, SVGEGT. In nucleotides, the CDR3 is TGTGCCAGCAGTTATATCCCCTCAGGGGGCCGGACTGAAGCTTTCTTT. Translating gives CASSYIPSGGRTEAFF.

This clonotype appeared many times. This chain connects TRBV9 to TRBJ2-2, with D unclear. This CDR3 has 14 residues. CDR1 and CDR2 from the germline V gene are SGDLS and YYNGEE. V lost 0 bases to trimming and J lost 4 bases, with 7 bases between them. DNA of the CDR3: TGTGCCAGCAGCGTAGACAGAGGCACCGGGGAGCTGTTTTTT. Translated, it gives CASSVDRGTGELFF.

This clonotype has a count of ten or more. The chain combines TRBV7-2 with TRBJ2-7; D is perhaps TRBD2 (5 bases). In germline, CDR1 is SGHTA, CDR2 FQGNSA. The CDR3 runs 12 residues. V lost 5 bases and J lost 11, with 16 bases in between. CDR3: CASSQMPGSKYF. The CDR3 DNA reads as TGTGCCAGCAGCCAAATGCCGGGGAGCAAGTACTTC.

This clonotype was seen a few times. This sequence joins TRBV25-1 and TRBJ1-5; D is undetermined. CDR1 MGHDK and CDR2 SYGVNS come from the germline V gene. The CDR3 covers 16 residues. Trimming took 0 bases from V and 3 from J, leaving 12 bases between them. CDR3 DNA sequence: TGTGCCAGCAGTGAATATGATCGGCAGAACAATCAGCCCCAGCATTTT. It specifies CASSEYDRQNNQPQHF.

A word on this clonotype: The junction shows a germline mismatch at one end, possibly a read error. The chain employs TRBV5-1 and TRBJ2-1; TRBD2 matches at 9 bases. This CDR3 spans 15 amino acids. Germline lookup yields CDR1 SGHRS and CDR2 YFSETQ. In DNA form, the CDR3 reads TGCGCCAACAGCTTGGATTGGACTAGCGTAAGTGAGCAGTTCTTC. It specifies CANSLDWTSVSEQFF.

This sequence joins TRBV4-2 and TRBJ2-5; D possibly corresponds to TRBD2 (6 bases). CDR3 size: 15 residues. Germline V gene sequence: CDR1 LGHNA, CDR2 YNFKEQ. The V end lost 0 bases, the J end lost 5 bases, and 13 bases lay between the germline ends. CDR3 DNA sequence: TGTGCCAGCAGCCAAGATGCGGGCGGGGAGGAGACCCAGTACTTC. Translating it yields CASSQDAGGEETQYF.

There are many counts of this clonotype. This chain links TRBV5-1 with TRBJ2-7, with a weak D call TRBD2 (6 bases). The germline V and J ends were trimmed by 4 bases and 2 bases, with 10 bases remaining between them. The CDR3 sequence is 13 residues long. In germline, CDR1 is SGHRS, CDR2 YFSETQ. The CDR3 DNA is TGCGCCAGCAGCCCGGGACTCCCCTACGAGCAGTACTTC. The encoded protein is CASSPGLPYEQYF.

This clonotype was counted many times. The V and J genes are TRBV7-2 and TRBJ2-3, with D perhaps matching TRBD2 (6 bases). This CDR3 contains 13 residues. Trimming took off 1 base at V and 5 bases at J, with 7 bases between the two ends. The V gene's germline CDR1 is SGHTA and CDR2 FQGNSA. CDR3 coding DNA: TGTGCCAGCAGCTTAGGAGCGGGAGATACGCAGTATTTT. It encodes CASSLGAGDTQYF.